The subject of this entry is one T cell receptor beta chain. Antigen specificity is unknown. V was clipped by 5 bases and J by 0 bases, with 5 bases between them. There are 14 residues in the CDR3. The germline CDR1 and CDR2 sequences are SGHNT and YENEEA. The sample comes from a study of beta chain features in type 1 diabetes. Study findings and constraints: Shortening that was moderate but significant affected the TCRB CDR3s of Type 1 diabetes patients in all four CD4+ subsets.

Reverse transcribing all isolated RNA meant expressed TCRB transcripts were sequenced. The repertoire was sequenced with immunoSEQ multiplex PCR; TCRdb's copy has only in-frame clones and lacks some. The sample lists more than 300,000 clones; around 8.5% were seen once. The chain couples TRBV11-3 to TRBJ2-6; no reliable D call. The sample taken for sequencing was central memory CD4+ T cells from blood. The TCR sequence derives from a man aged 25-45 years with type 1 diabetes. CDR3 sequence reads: CASSPGSGANVLTF. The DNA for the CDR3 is TGTGCCAGCAGCCCCGGCTCTGGGGCCAACGTCCTGACTTTC.